The clone carrying this TCR beta chain was recorded many times. The antigen is not known. The presence of a unique molecular identifier marked each TCR cDNA molecule. MiXCR was run by TCRdb on the 5' RACE reads, yielding one entry per CDR3 protein. The table has around 100,000 distinct CDR3 sequences, roughly 4.5% seen once; the top ten hold 21%. Time point meaning: sample taken at primary tumor resection. CDR3 length: 12 residues. V was trimmed by 5 bases and J by 6 bases, leaving 8 bases between them. From germline, CDR1 is PRHDT and CDR2 FYEKMQ (reference sequence). These data are taken from a study of spatial heterogeneity in lung cancer. General observations from the study: Expanded intratumoral alpha and beta TCR counts tracked tumor mutation counts.

Sequenced here: lung tumor tissue, sampled at surgery. V usage is TRBV13 and J usage is TRBJ1-5; D unclear. This clonotype was obtained from a male donor with early-stage non-small cell lung cancer. CDR3 in DNA: TGTGCCAGCAGCCTCGGTAGTCAGCCCCAGCATTTT. Its protein is CASSLGSQPQHF.